The rows below give T cell receptor beta chains drawn from one sample of a study of T cells after yellow fever vaccination. Each CDR3 protein gets one entry after TCRdb re-called the 5' RACE reads with MiXCR. The data contain under 350,000 distinct CDR3 sequences, over 4% of them singletons. Sample: PBMCs, taken 5 days after the yellow fever booster vaccination. These receptors were collected from a man aged 18 to 29 who received the YFV17D yellow fever vaccine. CDR3s include the opening cysteine and the closing phenylalanine or tryptophan. A D gene is named only where the DNA matches it firmly. Clone size is shown for a subset of rows, as once, few, many or a class of expanded clone.

>few|TRBJ2-7|-|TRBV4-1
TGCGCCAGCAGCCAAGGCGGGACCTCCGCCTACGAGCAGTACTTC
CASSQGGTSAYEQYF
>-|TRBJ1-5|-|TRBV7-2
TGTGCCAGCAGCTTCTGGGTTGACCAGCCCCAGCATTTT
CASSFWVDQPQHF
>-|TRBJ2-7|-|TRBV6-5
TGTGCCAGCAGTTACTCTGGCAGGGAAAACGAGCAGTACTTC
CASSYSGRENEQYF
>few|TRBJ1-1|-|TRBV5-1
TGCGCCAGCAGCTTGGCCGAGGTGACGGTGAACACTGAAGCTTTCTTT
CASSLAEVTVNTEAFF
>many|TRBJ2-1|-|TRBV29-1
TGCAGCGTTGCCGACAATGAGCAGTTCTTC
CSVADNEQFF
>few|TRBJ2-3|-|TRBV7-2
TGTGCCAGCAGCTTTAAGGGGTCGGATACGCAGTATTTT
CASSFKGSDTQYF
>-|TRBJ2-6|-|TRBV5-4
TGTGCCAGCAGCGTTTCTGGGGCCAACGTCCTGACTTTC
CASSVSGANVLTF
>few|TRBJ2-5|-|TRBV6-5
TGTGCCAGCAGGACGACAGGAGGAGAGACCCAGTACTTC
CASRTTGGETQYF
>-|TRBJ2-2|-|TRBV27
TGTGCCAGCAAAGGGGGTCACGGGGAGCTGTTTTTT
CASKGGHGELFF
>few|TRBJ1-5|-|TRBV6-1
TGTGCCAGCACCGCCGGGGAGGGTAACAATCAGCCCCAGCATTTT
CASTAGEGNNQPQHF
>-|TRBJ1-2|TRBD1|TRBV4-1
TGCGCCAGCAGCCAAGGGGGCGCGACAGGGGGTGGCTACACCTTC
CASSQGGATGGGYTF
>few|TRBJ2-7|TRBD1|TRBV15
TGTGCCACCAGCACAGGGGGTGGCGAGCAGTACTTC
CATSTGGGEQYF
>few|TRBJ2-5|-|TRBV25-1
TGTGCCAGCAGTGAAAGGGGGCGGGGGTCCAAAGAGACCCAGTACTTC
CASSERGRGSKETQYF
>-|TRBJ1-2|-|TRBV28
TGTGCCAGCAGCCGGAAAGACATCTATGGCTACACCTTC
CASSRKDIYGYTF
>many|TRBJ1-2|TRBD1|TRBV10-3
TGTGCCACCACGTCCCCACTCACAGGGGCCGGGGAATATGGCTACACCTTC
CATTSPLTGAGEYGYTF
>-|TRBJ2-2|-|TRBV5-4
TGTGCCAGCAGCTTACGTCCGCGGTTCGCTTTTAGCGGGGAGCTGTTTTTT
CASSLRPRFAFSGELFF
>few|TRBJ1-1|-|TRBV4-1
TGCGCCAGCAGCCAAGATCCCGGGTTCACTGAAGCTTTCTTT
CASSQDPGFTEAFF
>-|TRBJ2-1|-|TRBV7-2
TGTGCCAGCAGGGCTCCGGGGCACAATGAGCAGTTCTTC
CASRAPGHNEQFF
>few|TRBJ1-2|-|TRBV2
TGTGCCAGCACCCTTGGGAGGGGAGCCAACTATGGCTACACCTTC
CASTLGRGANYGYTF
>-|TRBJ1-4|TRBD1|TRBV7-9
TGTGCCAGCAGCCGGGACAGGGTAAATGAAAAACTGTTTTTT
CASSRDRVNEKLFF
>-|TRBJ1-5|TRBD1|TRBV6-6
TGTGCCAGCAAAGACCCAGGGGGTCCCAATCAGCCCCAGCATTTT
CASKDPGGPNQPQHF
>-|TRBJ2-5|-|TRBV3-1
TGTGCCAGCAGCCAAGATCCGGAGGTGTCAGAGACCCAGTACTTC
CASSQDPEVSETQYF
>-|TRBJ2-5|TRBD2|TRBV13
TGTGCCAGCAGCTCGACTAGCGGGGTGGGTGAAGAGACCCAGTACTTC
CASSSTSGVGEETQYF
>-|TRBJ2-1|-|TRBV14
TGTGCCAGCAGCCAAGTGGACCAGAGCAAATCCTACAATGAGCAGTTCTTC
CASSQVDQSKSYNEQFF
>few|TRBJ2-5|-|TRBV11-1
TGTGCCAGCAGCCGCCGGGGGCCCGTGGCAGAGACCCAGTACTTC
CASSRRGPVAETQYF
>few|TRBJ2-7|TRBD1|TRBV6-2/TRBV6-3
TGTGCCAGCAGCCGAGGACAGGACCCCTACGAGCAGTACTTC
CASSRGQDPYEQYF
>few|TRBJ2-2|-|TRBV20-1
TGCAGTGCTAGCCGGGGGAACACCGGGGAGCTGTTTTTT
CSASRGNTGELFF
>-|TRBJ2-3|-|TRBV19
TGTGCCAGTAGCCTGGCTATCTCTAGCACAGATACGCAGTATTTT
CASSLAISSTDTQYF
>few|TRBJ2-1|-|TRBV6-6
TGTGCCAGCAGCCCACCGGGAGGACAGAGCTCCTACAATGAGCAGTTCTTC
CASSPPGGQSSYNEQFF
>few|TRBJ1-3|-|TRBV4-2
TGTGCCAGCAGCCAAGATAGGGAGAACACCATATATTTT
CASSQDRENTIYF
>-|TRBJ2-2|TRBD2|TRBV27
TGTGCCAGCAGTTTATCGGGGACTAGCGGGGACACCGGGGAGCTGTTTTTT
CASSLSGTSGDTGELFF
>few|TRBJ1-2|-|TRBV19
TGTGCCAGTAGCGCTCCTGATTCGGAGGGATATGGCTACACCTTC
CASSAPDSEGYGYTF
>few|TRBJ2-3|TRBD2|TRBV20-1
TGCAGTGCTAGTATCCCACGGGGGAGCCGGGGGGGCACAGATACGCAGTATTTT
CSASIPRGSRGGTDTQYF
>-|TRBJ1-2|-|TRBV12-3/TRBV12-4
TGTGCCAGCAGTTTAGTCCCCAGAGCTAACTATGGCTACACCTTC
CASSLVPRANYGYTF
>-|TRBJ1-2|-|TRBV11-2
TGTGCCAGCAGGTCCCTGTCACGAGGAGCCTATGGCTACACCTTC
CASRSLSRGAYGYTF
>-|TRBJ2-3|-|TRBV5-6
TGTGCCAGCAGCGCAGAAAGCCCCACAGATACGCAGTATTTT
CASSAESPTDTQYF
>-|TRBJ1-1|-|TRBV20-1
TGCAGTGCTAGAGATGACCTAGAACAGGGACCGAACACTGAAGCTTTCTTT
CSARDDLEQGPNTEAFF
>many|TRBJ2-2|TRBD1|TRBV5-1
TGCGCCAGCAGCGCGACAGGGGCGAGCGGGGAGCTGTTTTTT
CASSATGASGELFF
>few|TRBJ2-7|-|TRBV27
TGTGCCAGCGGACAACAGGGTTTAGAGGAGCAGTACTTC
CASGQQGLEEQYF
>-|TRBJ1-5|-|TRBV7-9
TGTGCCAGCAGCTCGGGGGTCGAGAGCAATCAGCCCCAGCATTTT
CASSSGVESNQPQHF
>few|TRBJ2-7|-|TRBV7-9
TGTGCCAGCAGCTTAGCCGTGACAGAAACGTCCTACAAGCAGTACTTC
CASSLAVTETSYKQYF
>few|TRBJ2-1|-|TRBV4-3
TGCGCCAGCAGCCAAGGGACTTCAGGAGACGGAACCTACAATGAGCAGTTCTTC
CASSQGTSGDGTYNEQFF
>-|TRBJ1-2|-|TRBV6-2/TRBV6-3
TGTGCCAGCAGTTACGGGTTAGATTCTTTCTATGGCTACACCTTC
CASSYGLDSFYGYTF
>few|TRBJ2-4|-|TRBV7-9
TGTGCCAGCAGCCTCCCAGGAGGGCCCCCCACGCTCAGGTACTTC
CASSLPGGPPTLRYF
>many|TRBJ1-2|-|TRBV20-1
TGCAGTGCTAGGACACCTAACTATGGCTACACCTTC
CSARTPNYGYTF
>few|TRBJ1-4|-|TRBV11-2
TGTGCCAGCAGCCGACCTTCAACTAATGAAAAACTGTTTTTT
CASSRPSTNEKLFF
>few|TRBJ2-3|-|TRBV29-1
TGCAGCGTTGAAGGTACATCCCGCACAGATACGCAGTATTTT
CSVEGTSRTDTQYF
>few|TRBJ1-5|-|TRBV30
TGTGCCTGGAGCACTAATAGCAATCAGCCCCAGCATTTT
CAWSTNSNQPQHF
>many|TRBJ2-5|TRBD2|TRBV5-1
TGCGCCAGCAGCACCGGACTAGCGGGGGGGATGGAGACCCAGTACTTC
CASSTGLAGGMETQYF
>few|TRBJ2-5|TRBD1|TRBV20-1
TGCAGTGCTGGACAGGGGGTAGAGACCCAGTACTTC
CSAGQGVETQYF
>-|TRBJ1-2|-|TRBV12-3/TRBV12-4
TGTGCCAGCAGTTTAGCACACAGGGATGGCTACACCTTC
CASSLAHRDGYTF